A selection of T cell receptor beta chains follows, all from one sample in a study of shared clonotypes between healthy human individuals. Clones were sequenced by immunoSEQ multiplex PCR, and TCRdb holds only the in-frame ones, with some missing. Of millions of clones detected, approximately 95% appear once; the ten largest clones hold about 0.41%. The sample comprised naive CD4+ T cells from PBMCs. The receptors originated from a man younger than 35 in good health. Some clones in this sample may be carry-over from other donors' samples. CDR3s include the opening cysteine and the closing phenylalanine or tryptophan. Fields, in order: J gene, CDR3 length, D gene, V gene, CDR3 DNA, CDR3 protein. A D gene is named only where the DNA matches it firmly.

TRBJ1-4,14,-,TRBV27,TGTGCCAGCAGTTCACGGAACCGGTTTGAAAAACTGTTTTTT,CASSSRNRFEKLFF
TRBJ2-1,14,-,TRBV11-2,TGTGCCAGCAGCTTACTTCCCGCCATCTATGAGCAGTTCTTC,CASSLLPAIYEQFF
TRBJ2-5,15,TRBD1,TRBV28,TGTGCCAGGGGAACGCCGGGACAGGGGTGGGAGACCCAGTACTTC,CARGTPGQGWETQYF
TRBJ2-1,15,-,TRBV29-1,TGCAGTATAGGCGGGGCGGGGAGACAGTACAATGAGCAGTTCTTC,CSIGGAGRQYNEQFF
TRBJ2-6,19,-,TRBV28,TGTGCCAGCAGCCCCAGGCGGGGCCGCCTGGTTTCTGGGGCCAACGTCCTGACTTTC,CASSPRRGRLVSGANVLTF
TRBJ1-2,13,-,TRBV7-8,TGTGCCAGCAGCTTGGGCGGGCACTATGGCTACACCTTC,CASSLGGHYGYTF
TRBJ1-2,14,-,TRBV18,TGTGCCAGCTCACCCGGCAGGGCCAACTATGGCTACACCTTC,CASSPGRANYGYTF
TRBJ1-3,12,-,TRBV2,TGTGCCAGCAGTTTGATTCGGGGCACCATATATTTT,CASSLIRGTIYF
TRBJ1-5,16,-,TRBV28,TGTGCCAGCAGTCCCCGGTTGGGGTCGGGGAATCAGCCCCAGCATTTT,CASSPRLGSGNQPQHF
TRBJ2-3,16,-,TRBV10-2,TGCGCCAGCAGTGAGTGGCGGGCCTTGCGCACAGATACGCAGTATTTT,CASSEWRALRTDTQYF
TRBJ2-7,17,TRBD2,TRBV10-1,TGCGCCAGCATTCGAGCGGGACCCCCAGATGACACCTACGAGCAGTACTTC,CASIRAGPPDDTYEQYF
TRBJ2-5,15,TRBD1,TRBV5-1,TGCGCCAGCAGCACGGGACAGGGGATGGGGGAGACCCAGTACTTC,CASSTGQGMGETQYF
TRBJ2-7,15,TRBD2,TRBV7-9,TGTGCCAGCAGCTTAGGGGGACTAGACCCCTACGAGCAGTACTTC,CASSLGGLDPYEQYF
TRBJ2-3,14,-,TRBV7-9,TGTGCCAGCAGCCCCGAACGTGCGGCAGATACGCAGTATTTT,CASSPERAADTQYF
TRBJ1-3,16,-,TRBV7-2,TGTGCCAGCAGCCCTCCGACAGTTCGCTCTGGAAACACCATATATTTT,CASSPPTVRSGNTIYF
TRBJ2-7,15,TRBD1,TRBV27,TGTGCCAGCAGTTTAAGACAGGGGGCCTCTTACGAGCAGTACTTC,CASSLRQGASYEQYF